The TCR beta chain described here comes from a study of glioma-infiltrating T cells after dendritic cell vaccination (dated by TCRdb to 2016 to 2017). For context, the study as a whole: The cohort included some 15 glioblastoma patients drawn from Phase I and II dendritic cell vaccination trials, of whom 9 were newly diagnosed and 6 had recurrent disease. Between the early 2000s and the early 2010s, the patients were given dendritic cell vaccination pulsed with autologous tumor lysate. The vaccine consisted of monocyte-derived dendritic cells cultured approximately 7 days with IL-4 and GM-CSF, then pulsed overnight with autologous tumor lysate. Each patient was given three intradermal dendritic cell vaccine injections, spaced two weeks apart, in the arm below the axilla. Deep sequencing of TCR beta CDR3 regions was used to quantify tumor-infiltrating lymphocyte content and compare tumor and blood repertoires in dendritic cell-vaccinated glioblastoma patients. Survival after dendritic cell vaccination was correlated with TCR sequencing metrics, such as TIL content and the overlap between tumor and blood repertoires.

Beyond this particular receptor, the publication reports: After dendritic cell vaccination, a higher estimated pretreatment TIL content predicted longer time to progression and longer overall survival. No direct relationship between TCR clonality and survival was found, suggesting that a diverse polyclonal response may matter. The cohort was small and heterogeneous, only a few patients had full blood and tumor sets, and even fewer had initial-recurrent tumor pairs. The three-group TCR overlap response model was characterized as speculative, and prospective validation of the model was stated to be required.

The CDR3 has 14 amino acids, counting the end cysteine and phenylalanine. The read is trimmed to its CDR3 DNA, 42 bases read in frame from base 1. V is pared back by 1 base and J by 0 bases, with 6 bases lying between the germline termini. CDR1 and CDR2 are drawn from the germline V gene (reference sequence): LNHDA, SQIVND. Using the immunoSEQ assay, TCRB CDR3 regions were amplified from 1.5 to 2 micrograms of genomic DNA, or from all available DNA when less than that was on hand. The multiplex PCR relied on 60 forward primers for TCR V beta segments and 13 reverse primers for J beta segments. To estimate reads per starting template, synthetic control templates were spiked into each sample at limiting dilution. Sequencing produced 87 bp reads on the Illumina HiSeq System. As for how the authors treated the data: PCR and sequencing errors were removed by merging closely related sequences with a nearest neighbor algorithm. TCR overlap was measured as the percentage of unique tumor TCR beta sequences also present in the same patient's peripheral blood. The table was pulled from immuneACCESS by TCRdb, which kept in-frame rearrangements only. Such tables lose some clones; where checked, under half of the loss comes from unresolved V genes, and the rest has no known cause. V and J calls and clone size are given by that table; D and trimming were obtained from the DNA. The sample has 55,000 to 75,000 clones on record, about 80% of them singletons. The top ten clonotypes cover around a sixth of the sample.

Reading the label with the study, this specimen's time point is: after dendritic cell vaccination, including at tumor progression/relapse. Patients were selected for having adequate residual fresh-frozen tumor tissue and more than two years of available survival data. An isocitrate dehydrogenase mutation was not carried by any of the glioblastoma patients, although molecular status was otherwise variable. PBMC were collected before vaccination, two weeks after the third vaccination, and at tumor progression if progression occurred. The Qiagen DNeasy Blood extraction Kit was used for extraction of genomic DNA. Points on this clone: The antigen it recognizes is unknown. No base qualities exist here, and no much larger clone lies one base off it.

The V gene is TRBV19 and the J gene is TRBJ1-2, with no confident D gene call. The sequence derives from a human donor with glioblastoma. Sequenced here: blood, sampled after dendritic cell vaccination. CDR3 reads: CASSIGAANYGYTF. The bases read TGTGCCAGTAGTATAGGGGCCGCTAACTATGGCTACACCTTC.